This T cell receptor (beta chain) was captured in a study of blood T cell repertoires in COVID-19. TCRdb's table, derived via immunoSEQ multiplex PCR, lists solely in-frame clones and lacks some. The top ten hold over 4% of the sample, which has over 250,000 clones, roughly four fifths seen once. The TCR comes from a man between 35 and 55 years old who had been exposed to COVID-19. The sample consisted of PBMCs or T cells enriched from blood (not recorded which).

CDR3 protein: CASITAGGSYEQYF. DNA for the CDR3: TGTGCCAGCATTACAGCGGGAGGGTCCTACGAGCAGTACTTC. The gene calls are TRBV28 and TRBJ2-7; 10 bases are a match to TRBD2. The germline V gene has CDR1 MDHEN and CDR2 SYDVKM. V shed 7 bases, J shed 1 base, and the junction held 4 bases outside the gene matches. The CDR3 consists of 14 residues.